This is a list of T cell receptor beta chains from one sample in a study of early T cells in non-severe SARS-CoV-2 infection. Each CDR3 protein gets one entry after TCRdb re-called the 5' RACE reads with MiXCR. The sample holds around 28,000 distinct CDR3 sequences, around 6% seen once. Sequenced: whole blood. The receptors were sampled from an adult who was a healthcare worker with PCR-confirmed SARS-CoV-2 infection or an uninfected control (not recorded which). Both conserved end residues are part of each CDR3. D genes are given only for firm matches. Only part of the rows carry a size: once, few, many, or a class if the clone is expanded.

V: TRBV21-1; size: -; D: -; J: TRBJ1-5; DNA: TGTGCCAGCAGCAAAGCCGAAGGACAGGCGTTTCAGCCCCAGCATTTT; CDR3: CASSKAEGQAFQPQHF
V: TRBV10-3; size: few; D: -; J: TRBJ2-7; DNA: TGTGCCATCAGTGCGGGAACTAGCTCCTACGAGCAGTACTTC; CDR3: CAISAGTSSYEQYF
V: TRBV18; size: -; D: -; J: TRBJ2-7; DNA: TGTGCCAGCTCACCGACTACCAATCTCGAGCAGTACTTC; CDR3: CASSPTTNLEQYF
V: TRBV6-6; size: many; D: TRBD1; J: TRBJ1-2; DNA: TGTGCCAGCAGTTACTCCGGGACAGGGGCGGTAGGCTACACCTTC; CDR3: CASSYSGTGAVGYTF
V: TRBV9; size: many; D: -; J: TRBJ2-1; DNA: TGTGCCAGCAGCGTAGAAGCGGGCTGGGCTTACAATGAGCAGTTCTTC; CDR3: CASSVEAGWAYNEQFF
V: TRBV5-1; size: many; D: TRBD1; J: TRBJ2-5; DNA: TGCGCCAGCAGCCCCGACAGGGTAGGGCAAGAGACCCAGTACTTC; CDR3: CASSPDRVGQETQYF
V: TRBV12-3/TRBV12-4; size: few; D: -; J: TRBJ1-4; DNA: TGTGCCAGCAGTTTAGGGGCGACTAATGAAAAACTGTTTTTT; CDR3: CASSLGATNEKLFF
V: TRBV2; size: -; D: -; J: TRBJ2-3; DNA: TGTGCCAGCAGTGAGGGGACGGCAGATACGCAGTATTTT; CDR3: CASSEGTADTQYF
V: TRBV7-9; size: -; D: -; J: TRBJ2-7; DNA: TGTGCCAGCAGCTTAACCCAGGGAACCGAGCAGTACTTC; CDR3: CASSLTQGTEQYF
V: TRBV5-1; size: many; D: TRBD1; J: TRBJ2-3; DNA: TGCGCCAGCAGCCCCGCAGGGGGCGCCGGGACAGATACGCAGTATTTT; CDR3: CASSPAGGAGTDTQYF
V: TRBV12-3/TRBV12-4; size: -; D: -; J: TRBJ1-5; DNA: TGTGCCAGCAGTCGGAGGGGTTATCAGCCCCAGCATTTT; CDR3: CASSRRGYQPQHF
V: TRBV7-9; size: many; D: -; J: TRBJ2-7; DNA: TGTGCCAGCAGCGTAGGGGGACAACGGCCCGAGCAGTACTTC; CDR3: CASSVGGQRPEQYF
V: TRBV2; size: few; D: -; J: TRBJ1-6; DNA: TGTGCCAGCAGTGGCCCGGGAGGTAGTTCCTATAATTCACCCCTCCACTTT; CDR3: CASSGPGGSSYNSPLHF
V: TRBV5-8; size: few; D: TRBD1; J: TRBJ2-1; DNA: TGTGCCAGCGGGGATTACAGGGGGCGGCCCACCAATGAGCAGTTCTTC; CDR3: CASGDYRGRPTNEQFF
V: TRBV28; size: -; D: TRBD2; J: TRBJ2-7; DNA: TGTGCCAGCAGAAATAGCGGGACTGGCGAGCAGTACTTC; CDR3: CASRNSGTGEQYF
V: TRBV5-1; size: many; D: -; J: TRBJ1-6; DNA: TGCGCCAGCAGTCCCAAAGGGCAGGGTGGTTCACCCCTCCACTTT; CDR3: CASSPKGQGGSPLHF
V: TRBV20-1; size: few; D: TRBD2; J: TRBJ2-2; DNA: TGCAGTGCTAGTCGCGGGAGGAGGGACACCGGGGAGCTGTTTTTT; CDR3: CSASRGRRDTGELFF
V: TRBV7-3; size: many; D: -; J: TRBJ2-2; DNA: TGTGCCAGCAGCTTATCCGGGAACACCGGGGAGCTGTTTTTT; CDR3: CASSLSGNTGELFF
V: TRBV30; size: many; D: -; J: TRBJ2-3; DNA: TGTGCCTGGAGTGCCGGGGCCTTCACAGATACGCAGTATTTT; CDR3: CAWSAGAFTDTQYF
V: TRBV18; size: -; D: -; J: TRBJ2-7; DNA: TGTGCCAGCTCATTTAACGGACGGAACACCTTTGGCGAGCAGTACTTC; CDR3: CASSFNGRNTFGEQYF
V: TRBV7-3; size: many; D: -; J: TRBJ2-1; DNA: TGTGCCAGCAGCCCTAGCTCCTACAATGAGCAGTTCTTC; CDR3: CASSPSSYNEQFF
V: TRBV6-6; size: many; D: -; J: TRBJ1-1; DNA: TGTGCCAGTAAAACGACAGGCACTGAAGCTTTCTTT; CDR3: CASKTTGTEAFF
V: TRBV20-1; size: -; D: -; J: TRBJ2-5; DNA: TGCGGAGCGTCGTACCAAGAGACCCAGTACTTC; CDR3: CGASYQETQYF
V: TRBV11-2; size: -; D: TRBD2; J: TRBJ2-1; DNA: TGTGCCAGCAGCTCAGGACTAGCGGGCCTCTACAATGAGCAGTTCTTC; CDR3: CASSSGLAGLYNEQFF
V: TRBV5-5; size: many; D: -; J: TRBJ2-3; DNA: TGTGCCAGCAGCCCAAAGGCGGAAGGAAATACGCAGTATTTT; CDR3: CASSPKAEGNTQYF
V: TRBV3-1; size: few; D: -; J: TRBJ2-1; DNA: TGTGCCAGCAGCCATGCGGGCGGGCGGAATGAGCAGTTCTTC; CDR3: CASSHAGGRNEQFF
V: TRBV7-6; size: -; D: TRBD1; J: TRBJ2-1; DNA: TGTGCCAGCAGTTACGGACAGGGGAACTACAATGAGCAGTTCTTC; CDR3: CASSYGQGNYNEQFF
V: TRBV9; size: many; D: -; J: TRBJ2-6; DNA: TGTGCCAGCAGCAAACAGGGTACCTACTCTGGGGCCAACGTCCTGACTTTC; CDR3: CASSKQGTYSGANVLTF
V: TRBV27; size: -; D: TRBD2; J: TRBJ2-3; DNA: TGTGCCAGCAGTCCGGGGACTAGCGGCACAGATACGCAGTATTTT; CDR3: CASSPGTSGTDTQYF